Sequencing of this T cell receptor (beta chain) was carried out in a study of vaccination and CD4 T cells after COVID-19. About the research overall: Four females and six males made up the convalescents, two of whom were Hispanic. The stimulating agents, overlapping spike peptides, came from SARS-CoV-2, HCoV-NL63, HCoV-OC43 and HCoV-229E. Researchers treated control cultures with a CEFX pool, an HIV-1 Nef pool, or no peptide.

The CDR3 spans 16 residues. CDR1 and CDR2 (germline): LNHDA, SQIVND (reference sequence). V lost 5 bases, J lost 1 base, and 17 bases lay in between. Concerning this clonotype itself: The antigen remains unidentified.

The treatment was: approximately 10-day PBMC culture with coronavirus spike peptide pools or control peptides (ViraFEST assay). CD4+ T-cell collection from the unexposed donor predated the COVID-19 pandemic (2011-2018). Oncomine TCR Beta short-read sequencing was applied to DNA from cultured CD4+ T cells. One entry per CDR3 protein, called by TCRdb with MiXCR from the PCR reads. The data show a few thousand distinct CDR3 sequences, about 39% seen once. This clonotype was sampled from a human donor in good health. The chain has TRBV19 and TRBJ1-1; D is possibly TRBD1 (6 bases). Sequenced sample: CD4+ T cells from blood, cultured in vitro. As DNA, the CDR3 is TGTGCCAGTAGTCCCCGATTCCAGGGGCGGAACACTGAAGCTTTCTTT. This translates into CASSPRFQGRNTEAFF.